This T cell receptor (beta chain) is from a study of T cells in localized non-small cell lung cancer. Findings and limits, study-wide: Higher blood T cell density tracked longer overall survival. Adjacent lung exhibited a median of about 50 among the 100 most abundant tumor clones. The tumor had only one region sequenced, so heterogeneity remains possible. Adjacent uninvolved lung tissue had the highest T cell clonality, exceeding tumor.

On this clone itself: Its specificity is unknown. The same CDR3 can be traced to other DNA sequences in this sample.

Produced via immunoSEQ multiplex PCR; TCRdb's table is partial and in-frame only. Of just under 80,000 clones detected, about 84% appear once; the ten largest clones hold approximately 9.6%. The clonotype originates from a female donor aged 60 or older with stage I lung adenocarcinoma. Sequencing was performed on peripheral blood, taken before any cancer treatment.

The CDR3, as DNA: TGTGCCAGCAGCGTAGGACCGGAGCCCTACGAGCAGTACTTC. Its translation: CASSVGPEPYEQYF. The rearrangement uses TRBV9 and TRBJ2-7; D is unclear. V was trimmed by 0 bases and J by 2 bases, leaving 9 bases between them. The CDR3 runs 14 residues. Germline-derived CDR1 and CDR2 are SGDLS and YYNGEE.